One T cell receptor (beta chain) is described in this entry. What it recognizes is unknown. Trimming cost V 3 bases and J 6 bases, with 9 bases left between them. The germline CDR1 and CDR2 sequences are MNHEY and SVGAGI. The CDR3 contains 13 residues. The data were produced by immunoSEQ multiplex PCR, yet TCRdb's version contains in-frame clones alone and is incomplete. Of 140,000 to 150,000 clones detected, about 90% appear once; the ten largest clones hold roughly 5.5%. This sample is part of a study of T cell responses to AZD1222 COVID-19 vaccine. On the study more broadly: Pooling of second doses given at about 4 or about 12 weeks was done. Study results and caveats: The study sampled repertoires only after the peak T cell response. A rise in Spike-specific TCR breadth and depth followed two AZD1222 doses. Nearly half of spike-specific TCRs reportedly go after variant regions that carry no mutations.

The chain carries TRBV6-5 and TRBJ1-5; D perhaps matches TRBD1 (5 bases). This sample comprised peripheral blood, obtained on day 0 of AZD1222 vaccination. This TCR came from an adult in good health. The CDR3 DNA reads TGTGCCAGCAGTTATTCGGGGACTCAGCCCCAGCATTTT. It codes for CASSYSGTQPQHF.